This TCR beta chain was captured by sequencing in a study of cytomegalovirus exposure and HLA in healthy donors. Study-wide points: The study reported that TCR beta sequences accurately predicted HLA-A and HLA-B alleles in most subjects. More clonal expansion characterized HLA-associated TCR beta chains than equally common others in a later analysis. Most of the TCR beta V segments (in an earlier analysis) were productive either about 87% or about 30% of the time. Roughly uniform depth of sequencing across donors was assumed in presence/absence analyses.

The PCR had 60 Vbeta and 13 Jbeta primers. Assay used: immunoSEQ multiplex PCR; TCRdb lists only in-frame clones, some missing. The sample has about 180,000 clones, around 75% seen once. About this clone: The antigen is not known.

V lost 3 bases to trimming and J lost 8 bases; unmatched junction nucleotides: 8. CDR1 is SNHLY, CDR2 FYNNEI, per germline. The CDR3 is 15 residues long. The sample was PBMCs. The chain employs TRBV2 and TRBJ2-1; 9 nucleotides agree with TRBD1. The sequence derives from a male donor in good health and CMV-seronegative. The CDR3 protein is CASSEGTGRVYEQFF. CDR3 bases: TGTGCCAGCAGTGAGGGGACAGGGAGAGTCTATGAGCAGTTCTTC.